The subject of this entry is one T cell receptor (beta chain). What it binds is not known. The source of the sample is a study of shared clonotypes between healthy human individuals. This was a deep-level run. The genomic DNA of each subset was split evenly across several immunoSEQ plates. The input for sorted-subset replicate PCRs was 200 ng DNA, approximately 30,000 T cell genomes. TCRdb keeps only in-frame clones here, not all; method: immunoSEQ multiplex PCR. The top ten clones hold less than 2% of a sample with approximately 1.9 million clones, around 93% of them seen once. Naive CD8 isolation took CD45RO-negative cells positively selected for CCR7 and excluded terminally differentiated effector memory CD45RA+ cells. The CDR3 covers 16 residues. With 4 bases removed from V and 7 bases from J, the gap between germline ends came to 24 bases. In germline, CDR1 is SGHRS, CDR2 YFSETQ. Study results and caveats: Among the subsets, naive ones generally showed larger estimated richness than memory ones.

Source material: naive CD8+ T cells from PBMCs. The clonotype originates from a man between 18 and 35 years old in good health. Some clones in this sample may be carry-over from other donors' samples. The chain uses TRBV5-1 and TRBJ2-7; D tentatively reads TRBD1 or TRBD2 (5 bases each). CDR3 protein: CASSQDIWSAPGEQYF. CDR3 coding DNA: TGCGCCAGCAGCCAGGACATTTGGAGCGCCCCGGGGGAGCAGTACTTC.